This T cell receptor (beta chain) derives from a study of T cell changes during pregnancy in multiple sclerosis. Only one count was recorded for this clone. The protocol was immunoSEQ multiplex PCR, while the TCRdb copy is restricted to in-frame clones and leaves out a portion. The profile covers 25,000 to 35,000 clones, with 75% to 90% appearing a single time and roughly a tenth taken by the ten largest. The V end lost 3 bases, the J end lost 4 bases, and 16 bases lay between the germline ends. This CDR3 is built from 15 residues. CDR1 LNHNV and CDR2 YYDKDF come from the germline V gene (reference sequence).

This sequence was found in a female donor with multiple sclerosis, enrolled in a pregnancy study. The material sequenced was CD8+ T cells from peripheral blood mononuclear cells, taken in the second trimester of pregnancy. This chain joins TRBV15 and TRBJ2-7; possible D gene TRBD1, 5 bases. The CDR3 here is CATSSGRQPGYEQYF. DNA of the CDR3: TGTGCCACCAGCAGTGGAAGACAGCCCGGTTACGAGCAGTACTTC. The full variable domain, in which reference TRBV15 and TRBJ2-7 provide the parts outside the CDR3, is DAMVIQNPRYQVTQFGKPVTLSCSQTLNHNVMYWYQQKSSQAPKLLFHYYDKDFNNEADTPDNFQSRRPNTSFCFLDIRSPGLGDTAMYLCATSSGRQPGYEQYFGPGTRLTVT.